The present T cell receptor beta chain was sequenced within a study of cytomegalovirus exposure and HLA in healthy donors. Study-level results: Only CMV serostatus was available as immune exposure information. Owing to their indistinguishability, certain V segments, notably TRBV6-2 and TRBV6-3, were excluded.

With 2 bases removed from V and 1 base from J, the gap between germline ends came to 4 bases. This CDR3 has 13 amino acids. Germline V CDR1 and CDR2: SGHDN, FVKESK. Researchers ran the PCR with 60 Vbeta and 13 Jbeta primers. Here immunoSEQ multiplex PCR was the method, and the copy in TCRdb shows in-frame clones only, minus some. The sample shows about 52,000 clones, around 66% of them seen only once. Notes on this clone: The antigen is undetermined.

The chain couples TRBV14 to TRBJ2-3; D is unresolved. Input material: PBMCs. The TCR comes from a man aged 18 to 30 in good health and CMV-seronegative. CDR3 residues: CASSQLRTDTQYF. As DNA, the CDR3 is TGTGCCAGCAGCCAACTACGCACAGATACGCAGTATTTT.